The source of this TCR beta chain is a study of spatial heterogeneity in lung cancer. Study-wide background: Sequencing consistently turned up more beta-chain sequences than alpha-chain sequences. Every unique TCR and UMI combination, on average, appeared more than ten times in raw reads. General study findings and limits: Expanded TCR counts, ubiquitous and regional, correlated respectively with ubiquitous and regional nonsynonymous mutation counts. The study found that expanded intratumoral alpha and beta TCR counts tracked tumor mutation counts.

Time point defined: sample taken at primary tumor resection. Material for sequencing was whole RNA from tumor, nontumor lung or frozen PBMC, left unsorted. This clonotype appeared many times. Its antigen is still unknown. This beta chain turned up in a library designed for alpha chains; as an off-target read, its abundance says little. From the 5' RACE reads, TCRdb called clonotypes with MiXCR, one entry per CDR3 protein. The top ten hold roughly 18% of the sample, which has some 15,000 distinct CDR3 sequences, about 4.4% seen once. Germline V gene data show CDR1 as SGHKS and CDR2 as YYEKEE (reference sequence). The CDR3 runs to 16 residues. V dropped 0 bases and J dropped 6; count of bases not matched to a gene: 9.

Specimen: lung tumor tissue, collected at surgery. This sequence joins TRBV5-5 and TRBJ1-2, with 9 bases lining up with TRBD1. The TCR originated in a female donor with early-stage non-small cell lung cancer. The CDR3 DNA follows: TGTGCCAGCAGCTTGGTTGTCGGACAGGGGACGGATGGCTACACCTTC. It specifies CASSLVVGQGTDGYTF.